This T cell receptor (beta chain) is drawn from a study of blood T cells in healthy people across ages. This clonotype appeared many times. The antigen remains unidentified. Each donor gave ten milliliters of peripheral blood. Next came a second PCR, run for 7 to 11 cycles, which used a sample-barcoded 5' primer along with a J-beta primer mix. Each CDR3 protein is one row after TCRdb ran MiXCR on the 5' RACE reads. The sample has about 640,000 distinct CDR3 sequences, about 28% seen once. General study points: Among T cells, TCR beta diversity per million cells dropped roughly linearly as age rose. Strongly correlated with naive T cell percentage was TCR beta diversity. Changes seen in expanded clonotypes were possibly confounded by donor CMV status left unknown.

Sequenced: blood. This clonotype was sampled from an elderly woman in good health.

CDR3 residues: CASSLDRNNEQFF. The CDR3 coding sequence is TGTGCCAGCAGCTTAGACAGAAACAATGAGCAGTTCTTC. The chain joins TRBV11-2 to TRBJ2-1; D unclear. Trimming cost V 0 bases and J 5 bases, with 5 bases left between them. Germline V gene sequence: CDR1 SGHAT, CDR2 FQNNGV. This CDR3 is 13 amino acids long.